This TCR beta chain was obtained from a study of blood T cells in healthy people across ages. The germline gives CDR1 KGHDR, CDR2 SFDVKD. The CDR3 loop spans 18 amino acids. V dropped 4 bases and J dropped 0 bases, with 18 bases sitting between them. This clonotype was detected only once. Combining a sample-barcoded 5' primer with a J-beta primer mix, a second PCR ran for 7 to 11 cycles. TCRdb used MiXCR to reprocess the 5' RACE reads, holding one entry per CDR3 protein. The data contain just under 750,000 distinct CDR3 sequences, roughly 20% of them singletons. This sequence joins TRBV24-1 and TRBJ2-1; TRBD1 might be the D (6 bases). The receptor was derived from a man between 65 and 85 years old in good health. The sequenced sample was blood. The CDR3 DNA is TGTGCCACCAGTGACCGATCCAGGGGCAAGAGCTCCTACAATGAGCAGTTCTTC. Encoded protein: CATSDRSRGKSSYNEQFF.